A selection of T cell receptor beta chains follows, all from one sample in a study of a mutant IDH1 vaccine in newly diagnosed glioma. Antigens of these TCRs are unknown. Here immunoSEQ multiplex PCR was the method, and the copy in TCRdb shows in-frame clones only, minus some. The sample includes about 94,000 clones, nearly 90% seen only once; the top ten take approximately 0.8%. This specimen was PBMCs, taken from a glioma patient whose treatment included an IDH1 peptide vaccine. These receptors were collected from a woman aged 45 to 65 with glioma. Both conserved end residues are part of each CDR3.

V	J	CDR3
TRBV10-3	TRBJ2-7	CATLGQGAYEQYF
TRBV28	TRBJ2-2	CASRGQSPGELFF
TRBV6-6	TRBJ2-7	CASTPRGVNPYEQYF
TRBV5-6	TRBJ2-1	CASSLGPASSYNEQFF
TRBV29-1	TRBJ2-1	CSVPPLLYNEQFF
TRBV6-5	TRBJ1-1	CASRPVQGEAFF
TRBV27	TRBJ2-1	CASSTLLGEQFF
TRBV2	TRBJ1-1	CASRRQGAMNTEAFF
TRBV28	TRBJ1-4	CASSLSGDREKLFF
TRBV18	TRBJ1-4	CASSRTGATNEKLFF
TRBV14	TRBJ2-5	CASSQDIGLPQYF
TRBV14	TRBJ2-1	CASSPLRGSSYNEQFF
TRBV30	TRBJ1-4	CAWGAGLSDEKLFF
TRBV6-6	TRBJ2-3	CASSYLRLTTDTQYF
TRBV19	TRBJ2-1	CASSTLASGRGQFF
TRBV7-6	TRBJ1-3	CASSLGTGSGNTIYF
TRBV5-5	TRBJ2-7	CASSATEQNYEQYF
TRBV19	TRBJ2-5	CASSIALSRIQETQYF
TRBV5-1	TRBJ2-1	CASSLITGGTLGNEQFF
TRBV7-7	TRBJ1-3	CASSWTASGNTIYF
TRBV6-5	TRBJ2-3	CASSYTATDTQYF
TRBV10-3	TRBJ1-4	CAISDTGGTNEKLFF
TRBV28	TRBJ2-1	CASRRTSSSYNEQFF
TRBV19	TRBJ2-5	CASSAGQTRPGETQYF
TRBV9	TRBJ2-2	CASSVVTGELFF
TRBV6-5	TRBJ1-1	CASSYGGMNTEAFF
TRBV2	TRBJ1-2	CASSERGIYGYTF